Each of the 14 T cell receptor beta chains below was sequenced from the same sample in a study of blood T cell repertoires in COVID-19. TCRdb's table, derived via immunoSEQ multiplex PCR, lists solely in-frame clones and lacks some. The data contain some 80,000 clones, around 79% of them singletons. Input material: peripheral blood. All receptors derive from a man older than 75 with acute or convalescent COVID-19.

CDR3: CASSPLGQGEAEAFF. CDR3 sequence (DNA): TGTGCCAGTAGTCCCCTCGGGCAGGGTGAGGCTGAAGCTTTCTTT. V usage is TRBV19 and J usage is TRBJ1-1; a weak D match, TRBD1 (5 bases). In germline, CDR1 is LNHDA, CDR2 SQIVND (reference sequence). Trimming took off 5 bases at V and 6 bases at J, with 19 bases between the two ends. There are 15 residues in the CDR3. The full variable domain, completed using reference TRBV19 and TRBJ1-1, is DGGITQSPKYLFRKEGQNVTLSCEQNLNHDAMYWYRQDPGQGLRLIYYSQIVNDFQKGDIAEGYSVSREKKESFPLTVTSAQKNPTAFYLCASSPLGQGEAEAFFGQGTRLTVV.

The chain joins TRBV11-3 to TRBJ2-7, with D tentatively TRBD2 (5 bases). V was clipped by 1 base and J by 6 bases, with 10 bases between them. The germline gives CDR1 SGHNT, CDR2 YENEEA. The CDR3 length is 13 residues. Written as DNA, the CDR3 is TGTGCCAGCAGCTTAGTACGGGGTACCGAGCAGTACTTC. Its translation is CASSLVRGTEQYF. The full variable domain, its missing parts supplied by reference TRBV11-3 and TRBJ2-7, is EAGVVQSPRYKIIEKKQPVAFWCNPISGHNTLYWYLQNLGQGPELLIRYENEEAVDDSQLPKDRFSAERLKGVDSTLKIQPAELGDSAVYLCASSLVRGTEQYFGPGTRLTVT.

The V call is TRBV5-1, the J call TRBJ2-7, with 10 bases aligning to TRBD1. This CDR3 region has 15 residues. The V segment lost 4 bases and the J segment 2 bases; nucleotides outside the gene matches: 6. CDR1 and CDR2 from the germline V gene are SGHRS and YFSETQ. CDR3 region: CASSRQGAETYEQYF. In DNA form, the CDR3 reads TGCGCCAGCAGCAGACAGGGGGCAGAAACCTACGAGCAGTACTTC. Full variable domain (rest looked up from reference TRBV5-1 and TRBJ2-7): KAGVTQTPRYLIKTRGQQVTLSCSPISGHRSVSWYQQTPGQGLQFLFEYFSETQRNKGNFPGRFSGRQFSNSRSEMNVSTLELGDSALYLCASSRQGAETYEQYFGPGTRLTVT.

This chain uses TRBV19 with TRBJ1-2; D is ambiguous. Per the germline V gene, CDR1 is LNHDA and CDR2 is SQIVND (reference sequence). CDR3 length: 14 residues. Trimming cost V 4 bases and J 8 bases, with 17 bases left between them. CDR3 DNA: TGTGCCAGTAGTAAGGGCAGTTCAGGAGGAGGCTACACCTTC. Its translation is CASSKGSSGGGYTF.

V and J are TRBV7-2 and TRBJ2-2, with TRBD1 matching 8 bases. The V segment lost 5 bases and the J segment 8 bases; nucleotides outside the gene matches: 10. Germline CDR1 and CDR2: SGHTA and FQGNSA. The CDR3 has 15 residues. The CDR3 coding sequence is TGTGCCAGCAGCCCGGGACAGGCTGTGACGGGGGAGCTGTTTTTT. Amino acid sequence: CASSPGQAVTGELFF.

The V call is TRBV3-1 (or the pseudogene TRBV3-2), the J call TRBJ2-7, with D possibly being TRBD1 (6 bases). The CDR3 covers 17 residues. Germline V CDR1 and CDR2: LGHDT, YNNKEL (reference sequence). Trimming removed 4 bases from V and 2 bases from J, with 21 bases in between. CDR3: CASSLRGGRTAPYEQYF. For the CDR3, the DNA is TGTGCCAGCAGCCTAAGGGGTGGTAGGACAGCTCCCTACGAGCAGTACTTC.

CDR3 loop: CASSTPTGTEAFF. The DNA of the CDR3 is TGTGCCAGTAGTACCCCAACAGGGACTGAAGCTTTCTTT. The chain carries TRBV19 and TRBJ1-1, with D possibly matching TRBD1 (6 bases). Germline CDR1 LNHDA, CDR2 SQIVND (reference sequence). Between the trimmed V and J ends, which lost 4 bases and 5 bases, there was a span of 11 bases. The CDR3 totals 13 residues. The variable domain in full, completed from reference TRBV19 and TRBJ1-1, reads DGGITQSPKYLFRKEGQNVTLSCEQNLNHDAMYWYRQDPGQGLRLIYYSQIVNDFQKGDIAEGYSVSREKKESFPLTVTSAQKNPTAFYLCASSTPTGTEAFFGQGTRLTVV.

The chain combines TRBV9 with TRBJ1-1; 7 nucleotides match TRBD1. The ends lost 4 bases at V and 4 bases at J; junction bases unmatched: 4. CDR1 is SGDLS and CDR2 is YYNGEE in the germline V gene. The CDR3 has 13 residues. The CDR3 DNA reads as TGTGCCAGCAGCTCGACAGGGACCACTGAAGCTTTCTTT. This gives the protein CASSSTGTTEAFF.

The genes are TRBV9 and TRBJ2-3; 15 nucleotides agree with TRBD2. CDR1 SGDLS and CDR2 YYNGEE come from the germline V gene. This CDR3 has 17 residues. V was pared by 0 bases and J by 7 bases, with 6 bases of the junction left unmatched. CDR3 nucleotide sequence: TGTGCCAGCAGCGTAGGGACTAGCGGGGGGGCCTCCCATACGCAGTATTTT. Its translation is CASSVGTSGGASHTQYF.

The chain combines TRBV11-2 with TRBJ1-1; D is possibly TRBD1 (6 bases). Germline CDR1 is SGHAT and CDR2 is FQNNGV. The CDR3 has 14 residues. V lost 5 bases and J 0 bases, leaving 10 bases between the germline ends. CDR3 loop: CASSQGQMNTEAFF. CDR3 sequence (DNA): TGTGCCAGCAGCCAAGGACAGATGAACACTGAAGCTTTCTTT.

The J gene is TRBJ1-4, the V gene TRBV7-6; no firm D call. The V end was cut by 5 bases, the J end by 0 bases, with 4 bases between. CDR1 and CDR2 from the germline V gene are SGHVS and FNYEAQ. The CDR3 spans 13 residues. CDR3: CASSRATNEKLFF. The CDR3, as DNA: TGTGCCAGCAGCCGTGCAACTAATGAAAAACTGTTTTTT.

The sample holds a few counts of this clone. The rearrangement uses TRBV6-6 and TRBJ1-1; 8 positions match TRBD1. Trimming at V came to 10 bases and at J to 1 base, leaving 5 bases not matched to a gene. The CDR3 runs 13 residues. In germline, CDR1 is MNHNY, CDR2 SVGAGI (reference sequence). CDR3 sequence: CATEGTGNTEAFF. The CDR3 coding sequence is TGTGCCACCGAGGGGACAGGGAACACTGAAGCTTTCTTT.

The chain is built from TRBV4-1 and TRBJ2-1; TRBD2 agrees at 14 bases. Germline CDR1 MGHRA, CDR2 YSYEKL. V was clipped by 0 bases and J by 0 bases; unmatched bases: 13. The CDR3 runs 22 residues. As DNA, the CDR3 is TGCGCCAGCAGCCAAGAAACGGGCGGCGGACTAGCGGGGGGTAGCTCCTACAATGAGCAGTTCTTC. It codes for CASSQETGGGLAGGSSYNEQFF.

The chain joins TRBV19 to TRBJ2-2; possible D gene TRBD1, 6 bases. Germline V CDR1 and CDR2: LNHDA, SQIVND (reference sequence). The CDR3 has 17 residues. Trimming left V 9 bases short and J 1 base short, with 21 bases between. The CDR3 bases are TGTGCCAGCCGTTCTACAGGGTTTTCGTTGAACACCGGGGAGCTGTTTTTT. It codes for CASRSTGFSLNTGELFF.